The clone carrying this T cell receptor beta chain was detected a few times. The data derive from a study of T-cell reconstitution after alpha-beta-depleted transplantation in children. The V segment lost 4 bases and the J segment 9 bases; nucleotides outside the gene matches: 2. The CDR3 is made up of 10 amino acids. CDR1 is GTSNPN and CDR2 is SVGIG in the germline V gene (reference sequence). During its preparation, the TCRbeta library received unique molecular identifiers. TCRdb reprocessed the PCR reads with MiXCR, giving one entry per CDR3 protein. The repertoire holds 190,000 or so distinct CDR3 sequences, with over 5.5% as singletons.

The chain recombines TRBV30 with TRBJ1-1; 7 positions agree with TRBD1. Material: PBMCs from the stem cell graft donor, obtained from the stem cell graft. This clonotype was obtained from a human donor who donated a stem cell graft to a child with Wiskott-Aldrich syndrome. CDR3 DNA: TGTGCCTGGAAACAGGGGAAAGCTTTCTTT. Encoded protein: CAWKQGKAFF.